Listed here are 12 T cell receptor beta chains from one sample, sequenced in a study of shared clonotypes between healthy human individuals. The protocol was immunoSEQ multiplex PCR, while the TCRdb copy is restricted to in-frame clones and leaves out a portion. The data show some 2,100,000 clones, approximately 94% seen once. The material sequenced was naive CD4+ T cells sorted from blood. Subset denoted: CD45RA+ positively selected. The source is a man aged 18 to 30 in good health.

V gene TRBV6-4 combines with J gene TRBJ2-7; D gene unclear. Trimming cost V 2 bases and J 9 bases, with 11 bases left between them. CDR1 is MRHNA, CDR2 SNTAGT, per germline. The CDR3 contains 12 residues. Written as DNA, the CDR3 is TGTGCCAGCAGTGACACCCATGGTGGGCAGTACTTC. Translated, it gives CASSDTHGGQYF.

This rearrangement joins TRBV4-3 to TRBJ1-4; perhaps TRBD1 as D (6 bases). V lost 0 bases and J 8 bases, leaving 13 bases between the germline ends. The germline V gene encodes CDR1 LGHNA and CDR2 YSLEER. The CDR3 is made up of 15 amino acids. CDR3 in DNA: TGCGCCAGCAGCCAAGATCCGGGGGCCGCGGAAAAACTGTTTTTT. Translated: CASSQDPGAAEKLFF.

This clone was found a few times. Other DNA sequences in the sample encode the same CDR3. The chain uses TRBV5-1 and TRBJ2-1; 7 bases fit TRBD1. Trimming took 4 bases from V and 0 from J; bases not matched to a gene: 4. CDR1 is SGHRS and CDR2 is YFSETQ in the germline V gene. The CDR3 has 15 residues. Here the CDR3 reads CASSPGQSSYNEQFF. CDR3 DNA sequence: TGCGCCAGCAGCCCGGGACAGAGCTCCTACAATGAGCAGTTCTTC.

A single count supports this clone. This sequence joins TRBV6-5 and TRBJ1-1; tentatively, D is TRBD1 (6 bases). CDR1 is MNHEY and CDR2 is SVGAGI in the germline V gene. V lost 5 bases, J lost 1 base, and 11 bases lay in between. The CDR3 is 14 amino acids. The CDR3 is CASSGGSGNTEAFF. The DNA of the CDR3 is TGTGCCAGCAGTGGGGGCAGCGGGAACACTGAAGCTTTCTTT.

The rearrangement joins TRBV2 to TRBJ1-2; D ambiguous. CDR1 and CDR2 (germline): SNHLY, FYNNEI. This CDR3 has 13 residues. Trimming stripped 2 bases from V and 8 bases from J, with 12 bases between. The CDR3 loop is CASSEMAFLGYTF. The CDR3 DNA is TGTGCCAGCAGTGAAATGGCTTTCCTGGGCTACACCTTC. The full variable domain, its missing parts supplied by reference TRBV2 and TRBJ1-2, is EPEVTQTPSHQVTQMGQEVILRCVPISNHLYFYWYRQILGQKVEFLVSFYNNEISEKSEIFDDQFSVERPDGSNFTLKIRSTKLEDSAMYFCASSEMAFLGYTFGSGTRLTVV.

This clone was counted a single time. The rearrangement joins TRBV6-5 to TRBJ1-2; D perhaps matches TRBD1 (5 bases). V dropped 0 bases and J dropped 7 bases, with 9 bases sitting between them. Germline V lookup: CDR1 MNHEY, CDR2 SVGAGI. This CDR3 has 13 amino acids. The CDR3 region has the DNA TGTGCCAGCAGTTACTCGAGGGGAACTGGCTACACCTTC. Protein: CASSYSRGTGYTF.

The chain joins TRBV7-2 to TRBJ2-2; 11 bases align to TRBD2. V shed 2 bases, J shed 7 bases, and the junction held 3 bases outside the gene matches. In germline, CDR1 is SGHTA, CDR2 FQGNSA. This CDR3 spans 15 amino acids. The CDR3 region is CASSLSGTSGGELFF. In nucleotides, the CDR3 is TGTGCCAGCAGCTTATCCGGGACTAGCGGCGGGGAGCTGTTTTTT.

The chain combines TRBV10-3 with TRBJ1-5; D unclear. Trimming stripped 2 bases from V and 4 bases from J, with 12 bases between. The CDR3 has 15 amino acids. Germline V CDR1 and CDR2: ENHRY, SYGVKD. In nucleotides, the CDR3 is TGTGCCATCAGTGAGGGAGGGCCTGGGAATCAGCCCCAGCATTTT. It specifies CAISEGGPGNQPQHF.

The chain employs TRBV9 and TRBJ1-4, with D perhaps TRBD1 (5 bases). Trimming pared 0 bases from V and 3 bases from J, leaving 12 bases between. Germline CDR1 and CDR2: SGDLS and YYNGEE. The CDR3 runs 16 residues. This CDR3 reads CASSVDFSGPNEKLFF. CDR3 nucleotides: TGTGCCAGCAGCGTAGATTTTTCGGGGCCTAATGAAAAACTGTTTTTT.

This clone was recorded only once. J is TRBJ2-5 and V is TRBV7-2; 8 bases map to TRBD1. The V and J ends lost 5 bases and 1 base, in that order; junction bases with no gene match: 6. This CDR3 is 15 amino acids long. Germline-derived CDR1 and CDR2 are SGHTA and FQGNSA. In DNA form, the CDR3 reads TGTGCCAGCAGCATTGGACAGGGACGCCAAGAGACCCAGTACTTC. Protein product: CASSIGQGRQETQYF.

V usage is TRBV19 and J usage is TRBJ1-4; D gene ambiguous. In germline, CDR1 is LNHDA, CDR2 SQIVND (reference sequence). This CDR3 is built from 13 residues. V was shortened by 5 bases and J by 0 bases, with 4 bases between the two germline ends. This CDR3 is CASSVATNEKLFF. CDR3 bases: TGTGCCAGTAGTGTCGCAACTAATGAAAAACTGTTTTTT.

The CDR3 reads CASSESPHSYEQYF. In nucleotides, the CDR3 is TGTGCCAGCAGTGAAAGTCCCCACAGCTACGAGCAGTACTTC. The chain combines TRBV6-1 with TRBJ2-7; D ambiguous. Trimming stripped 2 bases from V and 3 bases from J, with 11 bases between. Germline values: CDR1 MNHNS, CDR2 SASEGT. CDR3 length: 14 amino acids.